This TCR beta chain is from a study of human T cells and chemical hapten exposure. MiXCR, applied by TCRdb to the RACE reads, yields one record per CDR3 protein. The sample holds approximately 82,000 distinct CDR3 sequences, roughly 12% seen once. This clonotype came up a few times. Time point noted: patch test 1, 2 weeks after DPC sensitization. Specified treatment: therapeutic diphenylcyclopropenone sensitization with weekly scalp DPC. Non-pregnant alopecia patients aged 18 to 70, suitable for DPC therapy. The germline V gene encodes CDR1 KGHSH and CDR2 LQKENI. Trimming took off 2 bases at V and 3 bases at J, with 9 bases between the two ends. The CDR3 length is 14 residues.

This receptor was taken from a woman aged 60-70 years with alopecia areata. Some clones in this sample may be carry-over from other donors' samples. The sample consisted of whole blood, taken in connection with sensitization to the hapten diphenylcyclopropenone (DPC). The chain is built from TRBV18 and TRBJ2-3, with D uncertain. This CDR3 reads CASSPGEGTDTQYF. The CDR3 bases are TGTGCCAGCTCACCAGGGGAAGGAACAGATACGCAGTATTTT.